This paragraph reports one T cell receptor (beta chain). Authors' analysis steps: Counts of nucleated cells, estimated from reference gene primer amplification, were obtained. Data came from immunoSEQ multiplex PCR; TCRdb stores just in-frame clones and leaves some out. That table is the source of V, J and clone size, and D and trimming were worked out from the DNA. The top ten hold around 5% of the sample, which has about 91,000 clones, approximately 90% seen once. The sample originates from a study of blood T cell repertoires in COVID-19. Study-wide background: The analysed material was cDNA or gDNA that came from T cells, B-cell-depleted T cells, or PBMCs.

This CDR3 has 15 residues. Between the trimmed V and J ends, which lost 3 bases and 0 bases, there was a span of 12 bases. Germline CDR1 SGHNT, CDR2 YYREEE (reference sequence). The V gene is TRBV5-4, the J gene TRBJ1-2; maybe TRBD1 (5 bases). The sequencing sample was made of peripheral blood. This receptor was identified in an elderly woman with active COVID-19. The CDR3 DNA reads as TGTGCCAGCAGCTCAAACAGGATAGCTAACTATGGCTACACCTTC. Protein sequence: CASSSNRIANYGYTF.